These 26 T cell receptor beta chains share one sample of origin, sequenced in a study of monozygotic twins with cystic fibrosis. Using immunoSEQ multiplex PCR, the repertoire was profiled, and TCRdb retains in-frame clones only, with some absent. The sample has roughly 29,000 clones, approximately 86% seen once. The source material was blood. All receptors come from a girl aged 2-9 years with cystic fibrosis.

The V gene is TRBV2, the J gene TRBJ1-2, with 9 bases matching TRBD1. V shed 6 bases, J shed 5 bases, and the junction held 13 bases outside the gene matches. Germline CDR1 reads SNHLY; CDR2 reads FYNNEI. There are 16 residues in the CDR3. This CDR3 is CASRANPGTGKYGYTF. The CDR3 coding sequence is TGTGCCAGCAGAGCCAACCCCGGGACAGGGAAGTATGGCTACACCTTC.

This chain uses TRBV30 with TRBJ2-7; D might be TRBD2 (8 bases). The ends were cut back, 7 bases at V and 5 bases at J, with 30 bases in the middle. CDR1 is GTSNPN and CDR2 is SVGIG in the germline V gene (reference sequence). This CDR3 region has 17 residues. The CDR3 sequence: CASLNGQGGTSYHEQYF. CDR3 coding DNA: TGTGCCTCATTAAACGGCCAGGGGGGGACTAGTTACCACGAGCAGTACTTC.

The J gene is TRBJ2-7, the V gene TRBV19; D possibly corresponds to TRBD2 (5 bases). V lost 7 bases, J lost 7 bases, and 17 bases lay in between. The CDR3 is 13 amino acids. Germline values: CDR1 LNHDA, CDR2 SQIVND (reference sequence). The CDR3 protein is CASNQHILDEQYF. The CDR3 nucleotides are TGTGCCAGTAATCAACATATACTAGATGAGCAGTACTTC.

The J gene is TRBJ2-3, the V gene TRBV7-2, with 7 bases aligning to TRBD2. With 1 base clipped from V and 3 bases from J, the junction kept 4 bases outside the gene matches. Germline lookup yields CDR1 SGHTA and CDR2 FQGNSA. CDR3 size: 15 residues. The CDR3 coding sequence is TGTGCCAGCAGCTTAGGGGGGAGGGAGACAGATACGCAGTATTTT. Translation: CASSLGGRETDTQYF. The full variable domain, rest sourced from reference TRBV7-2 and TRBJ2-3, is GAGVSQSPSNKVTEKGKDVELRCDPISGHTALYWYRQSLGQGLEFLIYFQGNSAPDKSGLPSDRFSAERTGGSVSTLTIQRTQQEDSAVYLCASSLGGRETDTQYFGPGTRLTVL.

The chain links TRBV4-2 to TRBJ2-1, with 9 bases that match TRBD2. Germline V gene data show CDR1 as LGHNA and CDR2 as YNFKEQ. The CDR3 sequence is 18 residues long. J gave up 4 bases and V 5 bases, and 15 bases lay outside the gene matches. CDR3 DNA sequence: TGTGCCAGCAGCTTAAAGCGGGAGGTCCACCTAAAGTACAATGAGCAGTTCTTC. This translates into CASSLKREVHLKYNEQFF.

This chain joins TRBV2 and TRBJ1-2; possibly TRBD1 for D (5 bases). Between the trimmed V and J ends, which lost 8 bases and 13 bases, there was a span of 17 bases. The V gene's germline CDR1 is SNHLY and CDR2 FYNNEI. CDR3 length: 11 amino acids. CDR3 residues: CASGGVRVRTF. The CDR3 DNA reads TGTGCCAGCGGGGGAGTCAGAGTGCGCACCTTC.

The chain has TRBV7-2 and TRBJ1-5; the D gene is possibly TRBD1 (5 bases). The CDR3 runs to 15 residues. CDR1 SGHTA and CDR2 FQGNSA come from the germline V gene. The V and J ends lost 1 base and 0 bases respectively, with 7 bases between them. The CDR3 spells CASSLVGDSNQPQHF. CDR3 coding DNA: TGTGCCAGCAGCTTAGTGGGGGATAGCAATCAGCCCCAGCATTTT.

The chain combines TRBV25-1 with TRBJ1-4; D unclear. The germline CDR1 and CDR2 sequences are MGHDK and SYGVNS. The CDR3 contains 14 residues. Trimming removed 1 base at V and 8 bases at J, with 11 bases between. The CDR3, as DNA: TGTGCCAGCAGTGAATTAGGGTTTTCGGAAAAACTGTTTTTT. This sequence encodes CASSELGFSEKLFF.

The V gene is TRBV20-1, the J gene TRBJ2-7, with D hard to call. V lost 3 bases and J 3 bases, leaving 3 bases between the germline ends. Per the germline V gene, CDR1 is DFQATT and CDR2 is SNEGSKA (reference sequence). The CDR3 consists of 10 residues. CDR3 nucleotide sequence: TGCAGTGCTAGCCACTACGAGCAGTACTTC. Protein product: CSASHYEQYF.

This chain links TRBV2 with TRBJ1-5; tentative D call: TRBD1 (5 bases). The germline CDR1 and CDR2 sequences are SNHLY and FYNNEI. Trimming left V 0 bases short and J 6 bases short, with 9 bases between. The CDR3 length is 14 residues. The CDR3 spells CASSEAPGFQPQHF. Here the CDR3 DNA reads TGTGCCAGCAGTGAAGCACCAGGGTTTCAGCCCCAGCATTTT.

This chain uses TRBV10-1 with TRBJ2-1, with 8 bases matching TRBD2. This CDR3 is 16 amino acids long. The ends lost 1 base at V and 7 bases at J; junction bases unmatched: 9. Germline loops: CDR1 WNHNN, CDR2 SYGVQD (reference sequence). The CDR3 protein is CASSEYREGLGNEQFF. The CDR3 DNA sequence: TGCGCCAGCAGTGAGTACCGGGAGGGCCTTGGGAATGAGCAGTTCTTC.

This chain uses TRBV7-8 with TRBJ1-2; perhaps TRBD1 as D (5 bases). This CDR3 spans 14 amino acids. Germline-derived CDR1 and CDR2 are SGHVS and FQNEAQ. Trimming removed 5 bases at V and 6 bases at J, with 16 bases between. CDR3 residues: CASSPLVRGDGYTF. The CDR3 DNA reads TGTGCCAGCAGCCCCCTTGTGAGGGGCGATGGCTACACCTTC.

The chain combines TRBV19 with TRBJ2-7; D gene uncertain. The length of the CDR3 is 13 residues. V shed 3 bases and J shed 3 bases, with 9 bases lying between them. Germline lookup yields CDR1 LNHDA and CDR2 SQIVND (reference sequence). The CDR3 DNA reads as TGTGCCAGTAGTATTAAGCCCCACTACGAGCAGTACTTC. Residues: CASSIKPHYEQYF.

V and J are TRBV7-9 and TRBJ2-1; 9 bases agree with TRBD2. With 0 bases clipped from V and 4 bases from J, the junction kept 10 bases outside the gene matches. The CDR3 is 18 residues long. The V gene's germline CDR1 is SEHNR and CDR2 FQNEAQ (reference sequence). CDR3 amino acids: CASSLAGRGGRGYNEQFF. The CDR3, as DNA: TGTGCCAGCAGCTTAGCCGGGAGAGGCGGGAGGGGATACAATGAGCAGTTCTTC.

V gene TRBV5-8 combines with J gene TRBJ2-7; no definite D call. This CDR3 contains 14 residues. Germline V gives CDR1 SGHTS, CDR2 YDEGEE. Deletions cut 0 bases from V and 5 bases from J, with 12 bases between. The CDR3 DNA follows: TGTGCCAGCAGCTTGGAGGGCTGGTCGAACGAGCAGTACTTC. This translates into CASSLEGWSNEQYF.

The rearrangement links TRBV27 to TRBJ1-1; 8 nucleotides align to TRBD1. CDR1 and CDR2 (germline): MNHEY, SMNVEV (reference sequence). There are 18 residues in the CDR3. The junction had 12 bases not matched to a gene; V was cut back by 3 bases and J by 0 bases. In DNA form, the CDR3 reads TGTGCCAGCAGTTTCGGGAGACAGGGGCGCCGGGTGAACACTGAAGCTTTCTTT. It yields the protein CASSFGRQGRRVNTEAFF.

CDR3 in amino acids: CASSRYRNYGYTF. The CDR3 DNA is TGTGCCAGCAGCCGATACAGAAACTATGGCTACACCTTC. V is TRBV7-6 and J is TRBJ1-2; D gene ambiguous. Germline CDR1 reads SGHVS; CDR2 reads FNYEAQ. V lost 5 bases, J lost 2 bases, and 9 bases lay in between. The CDR3 loop spans 13 amino acids.

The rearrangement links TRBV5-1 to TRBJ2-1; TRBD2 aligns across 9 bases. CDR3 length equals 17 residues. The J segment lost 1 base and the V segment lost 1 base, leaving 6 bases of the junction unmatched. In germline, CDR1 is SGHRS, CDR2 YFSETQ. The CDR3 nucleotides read TGCGCCAGCAGCTTGCATAGCGGGAGAAGTTCCTACAATGAGCAGTTCTTC. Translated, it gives CASSLHSGRSSYNEQFF.

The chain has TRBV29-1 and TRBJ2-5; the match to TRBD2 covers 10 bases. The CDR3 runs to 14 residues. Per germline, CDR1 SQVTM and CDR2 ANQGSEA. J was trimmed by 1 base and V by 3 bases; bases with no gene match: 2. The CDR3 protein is CSVDTSGVQETQYF. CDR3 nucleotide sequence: TGCAGCGTTGATACTAGCGGGGTCCAAGAGACCCAGTACTTC.

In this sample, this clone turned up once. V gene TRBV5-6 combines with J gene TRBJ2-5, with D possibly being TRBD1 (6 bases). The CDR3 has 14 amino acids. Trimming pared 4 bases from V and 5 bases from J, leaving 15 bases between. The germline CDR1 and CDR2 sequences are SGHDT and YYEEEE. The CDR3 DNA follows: TGTGCCAGCAGCGATAACAGGGCCGGGGAGACCCAGTACTTC. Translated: CASSDNRAGETQYF.

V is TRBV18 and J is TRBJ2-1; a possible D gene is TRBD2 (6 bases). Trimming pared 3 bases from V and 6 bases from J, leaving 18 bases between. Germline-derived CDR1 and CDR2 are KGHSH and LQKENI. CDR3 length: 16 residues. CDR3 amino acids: CASSPRRDLTLNEQFF. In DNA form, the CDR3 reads TGTGCCAGCTCACCCAGACGGGACTTAACCCTCAATGAGCAGTTCTTC. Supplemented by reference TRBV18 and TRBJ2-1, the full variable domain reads NAGVMQNPRHLVRRRGQEARLRCSPMKGHSHVYWYRQLPEEGLKFMVYLQKENIIDESGMPKERFSAEFPKEGPSILRIQQVVRGDSAAYFCASSPRRDLTLNEQFFGPGTRLTVL.

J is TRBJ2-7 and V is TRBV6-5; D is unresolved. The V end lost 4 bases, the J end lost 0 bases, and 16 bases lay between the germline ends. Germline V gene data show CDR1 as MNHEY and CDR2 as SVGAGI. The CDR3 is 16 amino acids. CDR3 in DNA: TGTGCCAGCAGTTTGACGTTAGGCCCAGACTCCTACGAGCAGTACTTC. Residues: CASSLTLGPDSYEQYF.

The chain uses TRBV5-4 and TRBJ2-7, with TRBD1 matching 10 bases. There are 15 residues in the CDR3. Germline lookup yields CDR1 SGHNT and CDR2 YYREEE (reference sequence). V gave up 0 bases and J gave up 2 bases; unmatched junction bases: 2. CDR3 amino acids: CASSLAGTGAYEQYF. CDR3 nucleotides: TGTGCCAGCAGCTTGGCCGGGACAGGGGCCTACGAGCAGTACTTC.

The CDR3 here is CASHMPVGSSYNSPLHF. Here the CDR3 DNA reads TGTGCCAGCCACATGCCCGTGGGGAGCTCCTATAATTCACCCCTCCACTTT. The rearrangement links TRBV2 to TRBJ1-6; D is unresolved. This CDR3 has 17 amino acids. The V end was cut by 8 bases, the J end by 0 bases, with 17 bases between. Germline V CDR1 and CDR2: SNHLY, FYNNEI. Filled out from reference TRBV2 and TRBJ1-6, the complete variable domain reads EPEVTQTPSHQVTQMGQEVILRCVPISNHLYFYWYRQILGQKVEFLVSFYNNEISEKSEIFDDQFSVERPDGSNFTLKIRSTKLEDSAMYFCASHMPVGSSYNSPLHFGNGTRLTVT.

The CDR3, as DNA: TGTGCCAGCAGTACAGACAGGGAGGGCAATCAGCCCCAGCATTTT. Translation: CASSTDREGNQPQHF. V is TRBV2 and J is TRBJ1-5; 7 bases line up with TRBD1. This CDR3 contains 15 residues. J lost 2 bases, V lost 5 bases, and 6 bases had no gene match. Germline V CDR1 and CDR2: SNHLY, FYNNEI.

In nucleotides, the CDR3 is TGCAGCGTTGAGACGAACACTGAAGCTTTCTTT. Amino acids: CSVETNTEAFF. V is TRBV29-1 and J is TRBJ1-1; D call uncertain. Trimming cost V 3 bases and J 1 base, with 3 bases left between them. Germline loops: CDR1 SQVTM, CDR2 ANQGSEA. CDR3 length equals 11 residues.